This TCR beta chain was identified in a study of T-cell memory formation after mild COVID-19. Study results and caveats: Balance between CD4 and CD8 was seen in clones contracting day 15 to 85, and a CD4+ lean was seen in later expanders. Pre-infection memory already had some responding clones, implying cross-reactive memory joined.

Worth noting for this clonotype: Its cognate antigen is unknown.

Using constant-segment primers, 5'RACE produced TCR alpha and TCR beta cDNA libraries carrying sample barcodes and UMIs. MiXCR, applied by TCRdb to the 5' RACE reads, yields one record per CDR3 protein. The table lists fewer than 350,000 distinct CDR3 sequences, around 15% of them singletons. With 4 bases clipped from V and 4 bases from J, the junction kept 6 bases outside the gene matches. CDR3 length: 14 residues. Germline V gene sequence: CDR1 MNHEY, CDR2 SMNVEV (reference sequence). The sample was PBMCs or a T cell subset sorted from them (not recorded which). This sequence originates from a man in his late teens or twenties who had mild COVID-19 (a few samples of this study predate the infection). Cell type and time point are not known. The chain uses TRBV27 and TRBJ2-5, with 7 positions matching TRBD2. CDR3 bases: TGTGCCAGCAGTTCGTTGGCGGGGGTAGAGACCCAGTACTTC. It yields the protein CASSSLAGVETQYF.